This section outlines one T cell receptor beta chain sequence together with its context. As yet, its antigen is unknown. This sample was included in a study of OX40 agonist ivuxolimab in advanced cancers. CDR1 and CDR2 from the germline V gene are MRHNA and SNTAGT. The V segment lost 6 bases and the J segment 4 bases; nucleotides outside the gene matches: 13. The CDR3 extends over 17 amino acids. Study findings and constraints: CD4+ and CD8+ blood T cells expanded clonally by week 6 at 0.1 to 3.0 mg/kg.

Sequencing used immunoSEQ multiplex PCR; TCRdb keeps in-frame clones, though not all of them. The sample consists of 100,000 to 150,000 clones, about 90% of them appearing once. The source is an adult with an advanced solid tumor such as melanoma, head and neck, liver or kidney cancer. The V gene is TRBV6-4, the J gene TRBJ2-3; 10 positions agree with TRBD2. Source: CD4+ or CD8+ T cells sorted from blood, taken in a trial of the OX40 agonist ivuxolimab. CDR3 nucleotide sequence: TGTGCCAGCAGCGAGACTCGGGCTAGCGGGGGCCCAGATACGCAGTATTTT. It codes for CASSETRASGGPDTQYF.